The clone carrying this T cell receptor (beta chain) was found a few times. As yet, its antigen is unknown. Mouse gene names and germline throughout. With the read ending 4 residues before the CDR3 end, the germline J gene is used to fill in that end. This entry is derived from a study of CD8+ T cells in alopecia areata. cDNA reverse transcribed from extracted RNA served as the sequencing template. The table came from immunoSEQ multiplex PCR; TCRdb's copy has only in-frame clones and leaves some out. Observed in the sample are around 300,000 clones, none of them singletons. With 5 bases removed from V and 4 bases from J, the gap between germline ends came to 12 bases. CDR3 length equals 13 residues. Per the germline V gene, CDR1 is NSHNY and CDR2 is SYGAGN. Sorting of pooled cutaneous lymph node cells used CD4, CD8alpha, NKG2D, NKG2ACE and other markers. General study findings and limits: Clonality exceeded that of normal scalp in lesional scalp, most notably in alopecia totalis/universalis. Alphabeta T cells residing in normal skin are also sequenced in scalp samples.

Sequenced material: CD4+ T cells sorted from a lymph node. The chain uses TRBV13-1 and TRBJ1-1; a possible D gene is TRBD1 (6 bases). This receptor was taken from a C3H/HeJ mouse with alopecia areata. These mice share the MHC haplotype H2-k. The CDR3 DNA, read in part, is TGTGCCAGCAGAATACAGGGCGCCACA. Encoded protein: CASRIQGAT. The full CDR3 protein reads CASRIQGATEVFF.